This TCR beta chain was profiled in a study of OX40 agonist ivuxolimab in advanced cancers. Across the whole study: Intravenous ivuxolimab was administered to patients every 2 weeks at 0.01 to 10 mg/kg.

CDR1 and CDR2 (germline): LGHNA, YSLEER. The V end was cut by 4 bases, the J end by 2 bases, with 8 bases between. This CDR3 is 13 amino acids long. Assay: immunoSEQ multiplex PCR; the TCRdb copy retains only in-frame clones and omits some. The table has around 23,000 clones, 88% seen once; the top ten hold 20% to 30%. Study conclusions and caveats: Clonal expansion from baseline to week 6 occurred in both CD4+ and CD8+ T cells.

This clone has a single count. Its target is not known. Any history of autoimmune disease or systemic immunosuppression disqualified patients. The chain couples TRBV4-3 to TRBJ2-5, with D perhaps matching TRBD2 (5 bases). Sequenced here: CD4+ or CD8+ T cells sorted from blood, sampled in a trial of the OX40 agonist ivuxolimab. This clonotype was sampled from an adult with an advanced solid tumor such as melanoma, head and neck, liver or kidney cancer. CDR3 bases: TGCGCCAGCAGCCCTAGGAGGCAAGAGACCCAGTACTTC. It codes for CASSPRRQETQYF.